The 24 T cell receptor beta chains in this list originate from one sample, sequenced in a study of response to subunit inactivated influenza vaccine (dated by TCRdb to 2017 to 2018). Libraries were constructed by RT-PCR. Sequencing was carried out with an Illumina HiSeq 2500. Clones were called with MiXCR by TCRdb after fastp trimmed the public reads at Q25, and only in-frame beta chains were retained. One record per CDR3 amino acid sequence lists the most common genes and DNA. In all, the sample holds fewer than 350,000 distinct CDR3 sequences, and about a fifth of those were seen once. 9.5% to 13% of the sample is held by the ten biggest clonotypes. This specimen was PBMCs from blood, taken approximately 20 months after vaccination. These TCRs come from a man aged 50 to 69 who received an inactivated influenza vaccine. Donor details come from another sample of the same person, matched by shared clones.

This clonotype was counted between two and nine times. The CDR3 nucleotides read TGTGCCAGCAGCGCCCATGACAGCCACTCTGGGGCCAACGTCCTGACTTTC. This translates into CASSAHDSHSGANVLTF. This chain uses TRBV9 with TRBJ2-6; the D gene is possibly TRBD1 (5 bases). Trimming removed 3 bases at V and 0 bases at J, with 13 bases between. The CDR3 length is 17 residues. Germline V gene data show CDR1 as SGDLS and CDR2 as YYNGEE.

The chain combines TRBV7-2 with TRBJ1-2; possible D gene TRBD1, 5 bases. The V gene lost 8 bases and the J gene lost 4 bases, with 11 bases spanning the gap. CDR1 and CDR2 from the germline V gene are SGHTA and FQGNSA. CDR3 length: 12 amino acids. DNA for the CDR3: TGTGCCAGCGACAGTTTTTTCTATGGCTACACCTTC. The encoded protein is CASDSFFYGYTF.

This clonotype was seen a handful of times. The chain has TRBV5-1 and TRBJ2-1; no definite D call. V was trimmed by 0 bases and J by 0 bases, leaving 10 bases between them. The CDR3 runs to 16 residues. Germline V gives CDR1 SGHRS, CDR2 YFSETQ. The CDR3 protein is CASSLVPTSSYNEQFF. Here the CDR3 DNA reads TGCGCCAGCAGCTTGGTCCCTACCAGCTCCTACAATGAGCAGTTCTTC. The entire variable domain, with the rest obtained from reference TRBV5-1 and TRBJ2-1, is as follows: KAGVTQTPRYLIKTRGQQVTLSCSPISGHRSVSWYQQTPGQGLQFLFEYFSETQRNKGNFPGRFSGRQFSNSRSEMNVSTLELGDSALYLCASSLVPTSSYNEQFFGPGTRLTVL.

This clonotype was detected ten times or more. The chain combines TRBV4-3 with TRBJ2-7; 7 bases are shared with TRBD1. This CDR3 is 15 amino acids long. Germline V gene lookup returns CDR1 LGHNA and CDR2 YSLEER. The V segment lost 1 base and the J segment 3 bases; nucleotides outside the gene matches: 6. The DNA for the CDR3 is TGCGCCAGCAGCCAAGCGAGGGGGCTAAACTACGAGCAGTACTTC. Translating it yields CASSQARGLNYEQYF.

CDR3 DNA: TGTGCCACCAGCCCGACAGGGTACTCCTACAATGAGCAGTTCTTC. This translates into CATSPTGYSYNEQFF. V gene TRBV24-1 combines with J gene TRBJ2-1; 7 bases map to TRBD1. CDR1 KGHDR and CDR2 SFDVKD come from the germline V gene. Losses at the gene ends were 7 bases for V and 0 bases for J; bases not matched to a gene: 5. CDR3 length equals 15 residues.

The chain employs TRBV6-2 or TRBV6-3 and TRBJ1-3, with 7 bases aligning to TRBD1. The length of the CDR3 is 15 residues. V dropped 6 bases and J dropped 7; count of bases not matched to a gene: 12. From germline, CDR1 is MNHEY and CDR2 SVGEGT. CDR3 DNA sequence: TGTGCCAGCAGGACGCCGGGACAGATAACGAACACCATATATTTT. Its translation: CASRTPGQITNTIYF.

The rearrangement links TRBV19 to TRBJ2-6; TRBD1 matches at 10 bases. Germline CDR1 reads LNHDA; CDR2 reads SQIVND (reference sequence). After removal of 6 bases from V and 1 base from J, the junction contained 3 bases not matched to a gene. The CDR3 is 16 amino acids. CDR3 sequence: CASSRQGASGANVLTF. The CDR3 DNA is TGTGCCAGTAGCAGACAGGGGGCGTCTGGGGCCAACGTCCTGACTTTC.

This clonotype was seen a few times. The rearrangement joins TRBV19 to TRBJ2-1; 9 bases match TRBD1. The CDR3 has 16 residues. CDR1 is LNHDA, CDR2 SQIVND, per germline (reference sequence). V gave up 5 bases and J gave up 8 bases; unmatched junction bases: 13. The chain's CDR3 is CASSYRDREFNDEQFF. CDR3 sequence (DNA): TGTGCCAGTAGTTACCGGGACAGGGAGTTCAACGATGAGCAGTTCTTC. Looking up the rest from reference TRBV19 and TRBJ2-1 gives the full variable domain: DGGITQSPKYLFRKEGQNVTLSCEQNLNHDAMYWYRQDPGQGLRLIYYSQIVNDFQKGDIAEGYSVSREKKESFPLTVTSAQKNPTAFYLCASSYRDREFNDEQFFGPGTRLTVL.

The CDR3 nucleotides read TGTGCCAGCAGCGCCATCCAGCCCGGACTGTTTTTT. Amino acids: CASSAIQPGLFF. The V and J genes are TRBV7-9 and TRBJ1-4; the D is unclear. The ends were cut back, 5 bases at V and 13 bases at J, with 14 bases in the middle. The CDR3 loop spans 12 amino acids. Germline V gene lookup returns CDR1 SEHNR and CDR2 FQNEAQ (reference sequence).

The chain combines TRBV5-4 with TRBJ2-5; D might be TRBD1 (6 bases). The CDR3 covers 14 residues. The V end was cut by 4 bases, the J end by 3 bases, with 13 bases between. Germline V gene data show CDR1 as SGHNT and CDR2 as YYREEE (reference sequence). This CDR3 is CASSPRGSKETQYF. CDR3 DNA: TGTGCCAGCAGCCCCAGGGGATCTAAAGAGACCCAGTACTTC.

This clonotype was seen a handful of times. The chain joins TRBV27 to TRBJ2-7; D is possibly TRBD1 (6 bases). Germline loops: CDR1 MNHEY, CDR2 SMNVEV (reference sequence). The CDR3 extends over 14 amino acids. With 0 bases removed from V and 6 bases from J, the gap between germline ends came to 12 bases. The CDR3 loop is CASSLSPQGFEQYF. Written as DNA, the CDR3 is TGTGCCAGCAGTTTATCGCCGCAGGGGTTCGAGCAGTACTTC.

The genes are TRBV4-2 and TRBJ2-7; D gene unclear. This CDR3 is 13 amino acids long. In germline, CDR1 is LGHNA, CDR2 YNFKEQ. Trimming cost V 3 bases and J 2 bases, with 8 bases left between them. The CDR3 protein is CASSQDVAYEQYF. The CDR3 region has the DNA TGTGCCAGCAGCCAGGACGTTGCCTACGAGCAGTACTTC.

This clonotype was recorded a few times. Written as DNA, the CDR3 is TGTGCCAGCAGCGTCTCCGGGACTAGCGGCTACGAGCAGTACTTC. This encodes CASSVSGTSGYEQYF. V usage is TRBV9 and J usage is TRBJ2-7; TRBD2 aligns across 11 bases. This CDR3 comprises 15 residues. Germline V CDR1 and CDR2: SGDLS, YYNGEE. V dropped 2 bases and J dropped 3; count of bases not matched to a gene: 4.

This clonotype was observed a handful of times. V usage is TRBV5-1 and J usage is TRBJ2-1; D gene unclear. Germline CDR1 and CDR2: SGHRS and YFSETQ. The length of the CDR3 is 14 residues. V was shortened by 9 bases and J by 2 bases, with 15 bases between the two germline ends. The DNA for the CDR3 is TGCGCCACCAATCCGGACGGCACCTACAATGAGCAGTTCTTC. Translating it yields CATNPDGTYNEQFF.

Here the CDR3 reads CSASRGGRVTDTQYF. In nucleotides, the CDR3 is TGCAGTGCTAGTCGGGGGGGCCGGGTCACAGATACGCAGTATTTT. The rearrangement joins TRBV20-1 to TRBJ2-3; TRBD2 matches at 8 bases. Germline V gene data show CDR1 as DFQATT and CDR2 as SNEGSKA (reference sequence). The CDR3 is made up of 15 amino acids. Germline trimming cut 3 bases from V and 2 bases from J; bases unmatched to any gene: 7.

Only a few counts were recorded for this clonotype. This rearrangement joins TRBV9 to TRBJ1-1, with D possibly being TRBD1 (5 bases). In germline, CDR1 is SGDLS, CDR2 YYNGEE. Trimming shortened V by 2 bases and J by 4 bases, and 12 bases separated the two germline ends. The CDR3 is made up of 14 amino acids. Here the CDR3 DNA reads TGTGCCAGCAGCGTTGGGGGTTGGAGCACTGAAGCTTTCTTT. Translation gives CASSVGGWSTEAFF.

The chain employs TRBV7-2 and TRBJ2-3; tentatively, D is TRBD2 (6 bases). In germline, CDR1 is SGHTA, CDR2 FQGNSA. The ends were cut back, 5 bases at V and 3 bases at J, with 15 bases in the middle. The CDR3 is made up of 15 amino acids. The CDR3 loop reads CASSAQSGHTDTQYF. The CDR3 DNA reads TGTGCCAGCAGCGCGCAGAGCGGGCATACAGATACGCAGTATTTT.

This clonotype has ten or more counts. The chain links TRBV19 to TRBJ1-5; D not certain. The CDR3 is 16 amino acids. Trimming cost V 6 bases and J 1 base, with 16 bases left between them. The germline V gene has CDR1 LNHDA and CDR2 SQIVND (reference sequence). CDR3 in DNA: TGTGCCAGTAGAATTACCGCCGGAAGCAGCAATCAGCCCCAGCATTTT. Translating gives CASRITAGSSNQPQHF.

The CDR3, as DNA: TGTGCCAGCAGTGAATCAGCTACGGAGCAGTTCTTC. Residues: CASSESATEQFF. The chain has TRBV25-1 and TRBJ2-1; D gene uncertain. The CDR3 sequence is 12 residues long. Germline V gene sequence: CDR1 MGHDK, CDR2 SYGVNS. The V gene lost 1 base and the J gene lost 10 bases, with 8 bases spanning the gap.

This clonotype was seen at least ten times. This rearrangement joins TRBV12-3 or TRBV12-4 to TRBJ1-1; D call uncertain. V lost 0 bases, J lost 8 bases, and 10 bases lay in between. This CDR3 region has 13 residues. The CDR3, as DNA: TGTGCCAGCAGTTTAGCTGCAGGTACGGAAGCTTTCTTT. This sequence encodes CASSLAAGTEAFF.

The chain carries TRBV20-1 and TRBJ1-1, with a weak D call TRBD1 (5 bases). V was cut by 3 bases and J by 7 bases, with 12 bases left in between. Germline values: CDR1 DFQATT, CDR2 SNEGSKA (reference sequence). This CDR3 has 12 amino acids. The CDR3, as DNA: TGCAGTGCTAGTAAGGGGCGGATTGAAGCTTTCTTT. This codes for CSASKGRIEAFF.

As to this clonotype: Germline is not matched at one junction end, which may reflect a read error. This chain links TRBV11-2 with TRBJ2-1, with 8 bases lining up with TRBD1. The germline CDR1 and CDR2 sequences are SGHAT and FQNNGV. This CDR3 has 16 amino acids. Here the CDR3 reads CASSPISGQGPNAQFF. The CDR3 DNA is TGTGCCAGCAGCCCTATATCCGGACAGGGACCCAATGCGCAGTTCTTC.

In its sample, this clonotype was seen many times. The genes are TRBV6-5 and TRBJ1-2; D is perhaps TRBD1 (6 bases). Germline V gene lookup returns CDR1 MNHEY and CDR2 SVGAGI. The CDR3 totals 15 residues. Trimming cost V 0 bases and J 8 bases, with 16 bases left between them. Here the CDR3 reads CASSYSNRGLGGYTF. For the CDR3, the DNA is TGTGCCAGCAGTTACTCGAACCGGGGGCTGGGAGGCTACACCTTC.

This clonotype was seen more than once but under ten times. The J gene is TRBJ1-5, the V gene TRBV4-3; TRBD1 matches 7 bases. Germline V gene sequence: CDR1 LGHNA, CDR2 YSLEER. Trimming at V came to 1 base and at J to 5 bases, leaving 5 bases not matched to a gene. CDR3 length: 15 amino acids. In nucleotides, the CDR3 is TGCGCCAGCAGCCAAGTAGTCACAGGGGATCAGCCCCAGCATTTT. Protein product: CASSQVVTGDQPQHF.